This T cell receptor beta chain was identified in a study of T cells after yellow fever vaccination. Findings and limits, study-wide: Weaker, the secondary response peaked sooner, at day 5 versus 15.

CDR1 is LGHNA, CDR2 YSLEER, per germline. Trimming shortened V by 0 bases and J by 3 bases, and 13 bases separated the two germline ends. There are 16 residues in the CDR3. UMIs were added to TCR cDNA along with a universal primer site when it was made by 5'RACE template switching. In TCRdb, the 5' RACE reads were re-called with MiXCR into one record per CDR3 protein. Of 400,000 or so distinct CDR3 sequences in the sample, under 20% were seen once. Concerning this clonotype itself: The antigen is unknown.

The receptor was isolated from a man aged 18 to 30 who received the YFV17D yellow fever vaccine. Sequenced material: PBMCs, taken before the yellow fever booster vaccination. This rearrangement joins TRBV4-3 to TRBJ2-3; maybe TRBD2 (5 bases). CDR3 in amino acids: CASSQERGSWTDTQYF. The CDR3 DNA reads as TGCGCCAGCAGCCAAGAACGGGGTAGCTGGACAGATACGCAGTATTTT.